This T cell receptor (beta chain) was recovered during a study of radiotherapy plus CTLA-4 blockade in lung cancer. General study results and limits: Best predicting response, reportedly, were early blood T cell clone dynamics, with interferon-beta.

Those with chemo-refractory metastatic non-small-cell lung cancer were treated with focal radiation combined with CTLA-4 blockade using ipilimumab. Worth noting for this clone: Its antigen is undetermined.

The CDR3 extends over 14 amino acids. Losses at the gene ends were 3 bases for V and 6 bases for J; bases not matched to a gene: 0. Germline values: CDR1 KGHSH, CDR2 LQKENI. Only in-frame clones appear in the TCRdb table, and some are missing; sequencing was by immunoSEQ multiplex PCR. The data show 70,000 to 90,000 clones, roughly 86% seen once. The specimen was peripheral blood, collected from a patient treated with radiotherapy plus ipilimumab. The clonotype comes from a human donor with non-small cell lung cancer who had stable disease on radiotherapy plus ipilimumab. The chain recombines TRBV18 with TRBJ2-7, with TRBD2 matching over 15 bases. As DNA, the CDR3 is TGTGCCAGCTCACCGGGACTAGCGGGAGGCGAGCAGTACTTC. This encodes CASSPGLAGGEQYF. The full variable domain, rest sourced from reference TRBV18 and TRBJ2-7, is NAGVMQNPRHLVRRRGQEARLRCSPMKGHSHVYWYRQLPEEGLKFMVYLQKENIIDESGMPKERFSAEFPKEGPSILRIQQVVRGDSAAYFCASSPGLAGGEQYFGPGTRLTVT.